The T cell receptor (beta chain) under discussion was sequenced for a study of cytomegalovirus exposure and HLA in healthy donors. Note on this clone: The antigen is undetermined.

Looked up from germline, CDR1 is LNHDA and CDR2 is SQIVND (reference sequence). V trimming: 5 bases; J trimming: 14 bases; junction bases outside the gene matches: 10. The length of the CDR3 is 14 residues. The study ran its PCR with 60 Vbeta and 13 Jbeta primers. The method was immunoSEQ multiplex PCR; TCRdb's version includes in-frame clones alone and lacks a portion of them. Here the sample table reports just over 150,000 clones. Study-wide points: A previous analysis found most TCR beta V segments productive roughly 87% or roughly 30% of the time.

The chain couples TRBV19 to TRBJ1-4, with 11 bases matching TRBD1. The TCR originated in an older woman in good health and CMV-seronegative. The source material was PBMCs. Here the CDR3 reads CASSGSDRGRNLFF. CDR3 DNA: TGTGCCAGTAGTGGATCGGACAGGGGGCGTAACCTGTTTTTT.